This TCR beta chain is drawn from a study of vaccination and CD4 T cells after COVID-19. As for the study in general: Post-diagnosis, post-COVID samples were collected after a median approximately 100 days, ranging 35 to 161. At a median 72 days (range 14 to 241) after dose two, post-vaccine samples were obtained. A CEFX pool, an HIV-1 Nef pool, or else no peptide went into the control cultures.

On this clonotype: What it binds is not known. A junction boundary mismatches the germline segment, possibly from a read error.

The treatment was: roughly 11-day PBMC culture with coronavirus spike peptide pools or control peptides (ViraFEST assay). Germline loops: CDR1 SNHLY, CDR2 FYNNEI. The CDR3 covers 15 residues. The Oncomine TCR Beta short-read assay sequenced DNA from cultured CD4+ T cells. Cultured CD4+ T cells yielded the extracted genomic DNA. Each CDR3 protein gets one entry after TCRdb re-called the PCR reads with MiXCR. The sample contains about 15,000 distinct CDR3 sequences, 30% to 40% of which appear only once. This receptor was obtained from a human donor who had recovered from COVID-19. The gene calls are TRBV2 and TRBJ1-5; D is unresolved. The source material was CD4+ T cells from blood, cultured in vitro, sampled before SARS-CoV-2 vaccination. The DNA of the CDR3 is TGTGGCAGCAGTGATTTAGAGAGGAGCGGTCAGCCCCAGCATTTT. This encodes CGSSDLERSGQPQHF.